Sequencing of this TCR beta chain was carried out in a study of OX40 agonist ivuxolimab in advanced cancers. Note on this clone: Its matching antigen is unknown. An end of the junction does not agree with germline; a read error may underlie this.

Study-level results: CD8+ T cells averaged more expanded clones than CD4+.

The CDR3 runs to 14 residues. CDR1 and CDR2 (germline): SSHAT, FNYEAQ (reference sequence). Sequencing was performed with immunoSEQ multiplex PCR; in TCRdb, only in-frame clones are kept and a portion is missing. The data show approximately 80,000 clones, 91% seen once. This chain uses TRBV7-7 with TRBJ2-2; 7 positions agree with TRBD1. This receptor was obtained from an adult with an advanced solid tumor such as melanoma, head and neck, liver or kidney cancer. Source: CD4+ or CD8+ T cells sorted from blood, taken in a trial of the OX40 agonist ivuxolimab. The CDR3 reads CASSPGGNTGELFF. CDR3 coding DNA: TGTGCTAGCAGCCCAGGGGGGAACACCGGGGAGCTGTTTTTT.